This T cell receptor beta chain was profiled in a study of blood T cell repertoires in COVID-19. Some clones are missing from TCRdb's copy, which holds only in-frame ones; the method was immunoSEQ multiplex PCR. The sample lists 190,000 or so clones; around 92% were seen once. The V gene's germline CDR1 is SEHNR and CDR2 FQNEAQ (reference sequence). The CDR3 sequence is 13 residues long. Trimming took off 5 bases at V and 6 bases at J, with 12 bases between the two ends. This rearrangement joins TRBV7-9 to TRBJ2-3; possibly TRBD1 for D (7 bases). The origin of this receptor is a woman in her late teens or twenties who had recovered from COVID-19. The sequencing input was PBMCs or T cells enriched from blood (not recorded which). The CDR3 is CASSRTGGDTQYF. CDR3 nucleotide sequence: TGTGCCAGCAGCCGGACAGGAGGGGATACGCAGTATTTT.